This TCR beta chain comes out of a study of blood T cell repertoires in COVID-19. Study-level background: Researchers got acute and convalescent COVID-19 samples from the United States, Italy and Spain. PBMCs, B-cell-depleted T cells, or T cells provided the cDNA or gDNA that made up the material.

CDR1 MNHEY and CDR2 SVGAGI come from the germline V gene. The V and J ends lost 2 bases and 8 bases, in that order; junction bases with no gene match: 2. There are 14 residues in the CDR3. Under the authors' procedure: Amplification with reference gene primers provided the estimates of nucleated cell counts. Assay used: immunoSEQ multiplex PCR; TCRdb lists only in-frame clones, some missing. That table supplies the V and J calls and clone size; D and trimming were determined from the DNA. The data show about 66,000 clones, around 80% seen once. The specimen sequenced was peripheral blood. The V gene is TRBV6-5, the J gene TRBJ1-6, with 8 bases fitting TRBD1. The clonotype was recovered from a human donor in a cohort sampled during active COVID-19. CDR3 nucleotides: TGTGCCAGCAGTTACGACAGGGGTTATTCACCCCTCCACTTT. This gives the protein CASSYDRGYSPLHF.